This T cell receptor (beta chain) came from a study of T cell responses to AZD1222 COVID-19 vaccine. Study-level results: There were vaccine-associated CD4 TCRs across spike, dominant at 160-218 and 743-854. A rise in Spike-specific TCR breadth and depth followed two AZD1222 doses. Of the AZD1222 recipients, only 5 or 6 were seropositive at baseline.

For this clone: Its antigen is currently unknown.

Sequencing was performed with immunoSEQ multiplex PCR; in TCRdb, only in-frame clones are kept and a portion is missing. In the table there are roughly 140,000 clones, more than 70% of which are singletons. The TCR was taken from an adult in good health. Specimen: peripheral blood, collected on day 0 of AZD1222 vaccination.

CDR3: CASSLEVDTQYF. CDR3 nucleotides: TGTGCCAGCAGTTTAGAAGTGGATACGCAGTATTTT. The rearrangement uses TRBV12-3 or TRBV12-4 and TRBJ2-3; the D is unclear. The CDR3 totals 12 residues. Trimming left V 1 base short and J 6 bases short, with 5 bases between.